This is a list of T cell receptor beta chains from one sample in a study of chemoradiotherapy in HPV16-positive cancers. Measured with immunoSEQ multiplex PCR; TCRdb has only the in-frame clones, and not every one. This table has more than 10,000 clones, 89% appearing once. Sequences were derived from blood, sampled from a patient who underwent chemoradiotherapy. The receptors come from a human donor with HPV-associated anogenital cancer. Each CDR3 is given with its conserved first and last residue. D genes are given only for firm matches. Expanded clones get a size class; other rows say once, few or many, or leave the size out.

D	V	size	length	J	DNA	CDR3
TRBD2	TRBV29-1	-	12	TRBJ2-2	TGCAGCGGACTAGCGGAAACCGGGGAGCTGTTTTTT	CSGLAETGELFF
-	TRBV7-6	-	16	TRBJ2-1	TGTGCCAGCAGCTTAGTTTCCGGAAAGGGTCAAGCTGAGCAGTTCTTC	CASSLVSGKGQAEQFF
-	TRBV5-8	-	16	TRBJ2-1	TGTGCCAGCAGCTTGGGTGACAATCCCTCCTACAATGAGCAGTTCTTC	CASSLGDNPSYNEQFF
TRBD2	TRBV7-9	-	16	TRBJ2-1	TGTGCCAGCAGCGATTCTCGGGGGGGTTTAAACAATGAGCAGTTCTTC	CASSDSRGGLNNEQFF
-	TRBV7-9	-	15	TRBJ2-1	TGTGCCAGTCCACGACTGGATAGCTCCTACAATGAGCAGTTCTTC	CASPRLDSSYNEQFF
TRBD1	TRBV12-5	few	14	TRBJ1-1	TGTGCTAGCCAACACAGGGGACCGAACACTGAAGCTTTCTTT	CASQHRGPNTEAFF
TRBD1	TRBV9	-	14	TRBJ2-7	TGTGCCAGCGGGGGCGGGACAGGGACCGACGAGCAGTACTTC	CASGGGTGTDEQYF
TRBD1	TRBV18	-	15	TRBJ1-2	TGTGCCAGCTCACACAGGGGGCGCGAGTTGGAGGGCTACACCTTC	CASSHRGRELEGYTF
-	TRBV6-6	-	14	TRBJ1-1	TGTGCCAGCACCTCTTCAGGGGTTGGTACTGAAGCTTTCTTT	CASTSSGVGTEAFF
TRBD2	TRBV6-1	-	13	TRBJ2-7	TGTGCCAGCACTCAGCGGGACTCCTACGAGCAGTACTTC	CASTQRDSYEQYF
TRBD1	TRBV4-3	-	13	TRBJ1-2	TGCGCCAGCAGAGACAGGGAGGTGGGTGGCTACACCTTC	CASRDREVGGYTF
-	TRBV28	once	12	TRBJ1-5	TGTGCCAGCAGTTCCCTCGGGTGGCCCCAGCATTTT	CASSSLGWPQHF
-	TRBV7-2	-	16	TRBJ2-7	TGTGCCAGCAGCTTAGCGGGGGGTGGGTTCACCTACGAGCAGTACTTC	CASSLAGGGFTYEQYF
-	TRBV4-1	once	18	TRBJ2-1	TGCGCCAGCACAGTTGGCGGGGTGTCCCCCAGCTCCTACAATGAGCAGTTCTTC	CASTVGGVSPSSYNEQFF
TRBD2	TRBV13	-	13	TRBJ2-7	TGTGCCTGCAGGCGGGAGGGCGGAATCGAGCAGTACTTC	CACRREGGIEQYF
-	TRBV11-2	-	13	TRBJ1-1	TGTGCCAGCAGCTTAGATTACCGGATAGAAGCTTTCTTT	CASSLDYRIEAFF
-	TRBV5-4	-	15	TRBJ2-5	TGTGCCAGCAGCCTGACATCTCAGGTTGGGGAGACCCAGTACTTC	CASSLTSQVGETQYF
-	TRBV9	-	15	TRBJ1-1	TGTGCCAGCAGCGTAGTTCCGGGTAGGGGCACTGAAGCTTTCTTT	CASSVVPGRGTEAFF
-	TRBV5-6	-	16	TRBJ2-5	TGTGCCAGCAGCTTAGTCCGTCGGGGCTGGGTAGAGACCCAGTACTTC	CASSLVRRGWVETQYF
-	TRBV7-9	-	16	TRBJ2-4	TGTGCCAGCAGCTTAGAGGGGTCTCTAGCCAAAAACATTCAGTACTTC	CASSLEGSLAKNIQYF
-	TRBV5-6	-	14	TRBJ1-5	TGTGCCAGCAGCTTGTCCTTAGCAAATCAGCCCCAGCATTTT	CASSLSLANQPQHF
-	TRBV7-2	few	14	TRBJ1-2	TGTGCCAGCAGCACATACAGGGCCGGCTATGGCTACACCTTC	CASSTYRAGYGYTF
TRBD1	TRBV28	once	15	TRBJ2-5	TGTGCCAGCAGTGCGACAGGGCGAAGTCAAGAGACCCAGTACTTC	CASSATGRSQETQYF
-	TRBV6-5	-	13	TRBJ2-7	TGTGCCAGCCGTCTCAGGGACTCCTACGAGCAGTACTTC	CASRLRDSYEQYF
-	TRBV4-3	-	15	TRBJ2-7	TGCGCCAGCAGCCAAGATGCCAGGGGTATCAACGAGCAGTACTTC	CASSQDARGINEQYF
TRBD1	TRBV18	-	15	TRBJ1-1	TGTGCCAGCTCACCACGCACAGGGGCGGACACTGAAGCTTTCTTT	CASSPRTGADTEAFF
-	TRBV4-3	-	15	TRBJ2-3	TGCGCCAGCAGCCAAGAGTCCCTGGGAACAGATACGCAGTATTTT	CASSQESLGTDTQYF
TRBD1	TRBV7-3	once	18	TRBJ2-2	TGTGCCAGCAGACAATACACGCCGGGACAGGGTTCCACCGGGGAGCTGTTTTTT	CASRQYTPGQGSTGELFF
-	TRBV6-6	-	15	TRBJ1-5	TGTGCCAGCAGTTACTCTCAGCTGAGCAATCAGCCCCAGCATTTT	CASSYSQLSNQPQHF
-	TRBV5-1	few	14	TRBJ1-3	TGCGCCAGCAGCTTGGACAGCTCTGGAAACACCATATATTTT	CASSLDSSGNTIYF
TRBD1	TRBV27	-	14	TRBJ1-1	TGTGCCAGCAGTTTCAGGGACAGGGGCACTGAAGCTTTCTTT	CASSFRDRGTEAFF
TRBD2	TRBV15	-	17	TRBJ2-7	TGTGCCACCAGCAGGGATGTAGCGGGGCCACAATCCTACGAGCAGTACTTC	CATSRDVAGPQSYEQYF
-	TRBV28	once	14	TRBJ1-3	TGTGCCAGCAGCCATAGGTTAGCTGGAAACACCATATATTTT	CASSHRLAGNTIYF
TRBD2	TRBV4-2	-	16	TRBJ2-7	TGTGCCAGCAGCCAAGATGGGACTAGCGGCTCCTACGAGCAGTACTTC	CASSQDGTSGSYEQYF
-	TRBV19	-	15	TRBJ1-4	TGTGCCAGTAGTATCAGTTTGCAGGGCCATGAAAAACTGTTTTTT	CASSISLQGHEKLFF
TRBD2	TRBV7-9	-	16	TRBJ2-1	TGTGCCAGCAGTTCGACTAGCGGGGGGTCCTACAATGAGCAGTTCTTC	CASSSTSGGSYNEQFF
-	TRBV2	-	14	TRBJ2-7	TGTGCCAGCAGTGAAGCGCCAGAGTCCTACGAGCAGTACTTC	CASSEAPESYEQYF
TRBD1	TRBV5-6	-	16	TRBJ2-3	TGTGCCAGCAGCTCCGCCGGGACAGGAGGGGGTGATACGCAGTATTTT	CASSSAGTGGGDTQYF
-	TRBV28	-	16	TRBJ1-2	TGTGCCAGCAGTCCACCCCCAAAGCCTCTCCGCTATGGCTACACCTTC	CASSPPPKPLRYGYTF
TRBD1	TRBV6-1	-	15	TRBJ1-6	TGTGCCAGCAGTCGGGACAGGGGTACAAGTTCACCCCTCCACTTT	CASSRDRGTSSPLHF
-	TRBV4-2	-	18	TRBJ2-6	TGTGCCAGCAGCCAAGATCCCACGTATCTCTCTGGGGCCAACGTCCTGACTTTC	CASSQDPTYLSGANVLTF
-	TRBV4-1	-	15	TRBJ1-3	TGCGCCAGCAGCCAGGGCGAACTCTCTGGAAACACCATATATTTT	CASSQGELSGNTIYF
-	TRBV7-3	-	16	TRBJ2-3	TGTGCCAGCAGCTGGAGTGGGTTTGCTAGCACAGATACGCAGTATTTT	CASSWSGFASTDTQYF
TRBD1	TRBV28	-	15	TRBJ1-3	TGTGCCAGCAGGACTACAGGGGGCCCTGGAAACACCATATATTTT	CASRTTGGPGNTIYF
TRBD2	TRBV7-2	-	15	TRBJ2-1	TGTGCCAGCAGCTTAGGGCTACTAGCGGGATCCCCCCAGTTCTTC	CASSLGLLAGSPQFF